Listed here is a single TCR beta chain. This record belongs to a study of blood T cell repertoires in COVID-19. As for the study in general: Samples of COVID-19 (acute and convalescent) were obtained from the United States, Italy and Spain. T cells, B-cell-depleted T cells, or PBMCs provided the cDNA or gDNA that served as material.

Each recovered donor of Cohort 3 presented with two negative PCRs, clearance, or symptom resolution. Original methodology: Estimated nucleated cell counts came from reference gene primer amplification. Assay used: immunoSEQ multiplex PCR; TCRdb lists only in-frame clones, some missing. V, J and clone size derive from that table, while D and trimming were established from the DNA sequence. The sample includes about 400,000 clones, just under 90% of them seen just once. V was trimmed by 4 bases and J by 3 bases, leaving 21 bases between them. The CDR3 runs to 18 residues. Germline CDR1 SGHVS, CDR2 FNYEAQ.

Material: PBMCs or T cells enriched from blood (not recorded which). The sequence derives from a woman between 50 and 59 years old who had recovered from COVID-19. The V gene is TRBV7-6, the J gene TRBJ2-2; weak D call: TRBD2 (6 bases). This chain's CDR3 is CASSYASGRGGYTGELFF. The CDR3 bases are TGTGCCAGCAGCTACGCATCTGGGCGGGGAGGTTACACCGGGGAGCTGTTTTTT.